The text below deals with one T cell receptor (beta chain). Antigen: not known. This CDR3 spans 13 amino acids. Germline CDR1 reads MNHNS; CDR2 reads SASEGT. The germline V and J ends were trimmed by 1 base and 5 bases, with 8 bases remaining between them. This entry belongs to a study of cytomegalovirus exposure and HLA in healthy donors. In the study overall: Within an early data release were around 87 million unique TCRs drawn from HLA-typed donors. Whole-study results and caveats: In a later analysis, HLA-associated beta chains showed higher expansion and lower generation probabilities than comparable chains. Donor immune exposure was known only as CMV serostatus. Rarity held for most TCR sequences, but there were some public TCRs that occurred in many donors.

The PCR had 60 Vbeta and 13 Jbeta primers. The table came from immunoSEQ multiplex PCR; TCRdb's copy has only in-frame clones and leaves some out. The sample holds 80,000 to 95,000 clones, roughly 69% seen once. The specimen sequenced was PBMCs. The sequence came from a woman aged 30 to 39 in good health and CMV-seronegative. The chain is built from TRBV6-1 and TRBJ1-2; no definite D call. The CDR3 bases are TGTGCCAGCAGTGAAGTCCCCGGGTATGGCTACACCTTC. Amino acids: CASSEVPGYGYTF.